These 14 T cell receptor beta chains were all obtained from the same sample, sequenced in a study of T cells in tuberculosis (dated by TCRdb to the late 2010s). The library was obtained by the immunoSEQ multiplex PCR assay. TCRdb retrieved this table from immuneACCESS and kept in-frame rearrangements only. Not all clones are present; in checked studies, unresolved V genes account for under half, and no reason is known for the remainder. The sample table holds under 45,000 clones, of which 85% to 95% were seen once. About 2.4% of the sample is taken by the ten largest. What this sample's time point label stands for: new active TB diagnosis, blood taken before or within 7 days of starting treatment. The starting material was PBMCs, obtained at tuberculosis diagnosis. These receptors were obtained from an adult with tuberculosis.

J is TRBJ2-5 and V is TRBV5-1; 9 positions match TRBD1. The V segment lost 3 bases and the J segment 3 bases; nucleotides outside the gene matches: 9. The CDR3 is 16 residues long. Germline assignment: CDR1 SGHRS and CDR2 YFSETQ. CDR3 coding DNA: TGCGCCAGCAGCTACGGACATTGGACAGGGGAAGAGACCCAGTACTTC. Translated: CASSYGHWTGEETQYF.

This chain connects TRBV2 to TRBJ2-3; the D gene is possibly TRBD2 (6 bases). Between the trimmed V and J ends, which lost 7 bases and 6 bases, there was a span of 20 bases. The CDR3 has 15 residues. Per germline, CDR1 SNHLY and CDR2 FYNNEI. CDR3 loop: CASTRRSLGRDTQYF. CDR3 nucleotide sequence: TGTGCCAGCACCCGACGCTCCCTGGGGAGGGATACGCAGTATTTT.

The sample holds a few counts of this clone. This sequence joins TRBV7-2 and TRBJ1-2; 9 nucleotides match TRBD1. The CDR3 length is 18 residues. Germline lookup yields CDR1 SGHTA and CDR2 FQGNSA. The J segment lost 2 bases and the V segment lost 3 bases, leaving 13 bases of the junction unmatched. Here the CDR3 reads CASSLVLSGQGRNYGYTF. CDR3 bases: TGTGCCAGCAGCTTGGTATTGTCGGGACAGGGAAGAAACTATGGCTACACCTTC. Variable domain in full (rest from reference TRBV7-2 and TRBJ1-2): GAGVSQSPSNKVTEKGKDVELRCDPISGHTALYWYRQSLGQGLEFLIYFQGNSAPDKSGLPSDRFSAERTGGSVSTLTIQRTQQEDSAVYLCASSLVLSGQGRNYGYTFGSGTRLTVV.

V and J are TRBV19 and TRBJ2-2; D is perhaps TRBD1 (5 bases). Trimming stripped 0 bases from V and 5 bases from J, with 10 bases between. Germline CDR1 and CDR2: LNHDA and SQIVND (reference sequence). This CDR3 is built from 15 residues. Here the CDR3 reads CASSIDGAGTGELFF. The CDR3 bases are TGTGCCAGTAGTATAGATGGGGCTGGAACCGGGGAGCTGTTTTTT.

The genes are TRBV7-9 and TRBJ2-7; TRBD1 is a possible D gene (6 bases). Germline V gene data show CDR1 as SEHNR and CDR2 as FQNEAQ (reference sequence). The CDR3 totals 18 residues. V lost 0 bases and J lost 2, with 20 bases in between. The CDR3 coding sequence is TGTGCCAGCAGCTTAGCCCCGGAAGAGTGGGGGCAGGCCTACGAGCAGTACTTC. This translates into CASSLAPEEWGQAYEQYF.

This clone was seen more than once but under ten times. The chain employs TRBV19 and TRBJ1-2; D call uncertain. There are 15 residues in the CDR3. Germline V gene sequence: CDR1 LNHDA, CDR2 SQIVND (reference sequence). V was clipped by 0 bases and J by 8 bases, with 16 bases between them. The CDR3 region is CASSIDPEGVDGYTF. As DNA, the CDR3 is TGTGCCAGTAGTATAGATCCCGAGGGAGTGGACGGCTACACCTTC.

This rearrangement joins TRBV2 to TRBJ1-2; 11 bases align to TRBD1. V shed 8 bases and J 4 bases; nucleotides not matched to a gene: 3. Germline-derived CDR1 and CDR2 are SNHLY and FYNNEI. The CDR3 contains 13 residues. The CDR3 loop is CASGGTGGYGYTF. DNA for the CDR3: TGTGCCAGCGGCGGGACAGGGGGCTATGGCTACACCTTC.

The rearrangement uses TRBV7-2 and TRBJ2-7; TRBD1 is a possible D gene (5 bases). This CDR3 is built from 16 residues. Trimming left V 1 base short and J 0 bases short, with 13 bases between. Germline V CDR1 and CDR2: SGHTA, FQGNSA. The CDR3 loop reads CASSLVVTGSSYEQYF. The CDR3 DNA reads as TGTGCCAGCAGCTTAGTTGTTACAGGCAGCTCCTACGAGCAGTACTTC.

This chain links TRBV18 with TRBJ1-2, with TRBD1 matching 8 bases. The ends lost 6 bases at V and 5 bases at J; junction bases unmatched: 11. CDR1 is KGHSH, CDR2 LQKENI, per germline. The CDR3 has 15 amino acids. For the CDR3, the DNA is TGTGCCAGCTCGCTTCCTGGACAGGGAGTGTATGGCTACACCTTC. Residues: CASSLPGQGVYGYTF. Combining the CDR3 with reference TRBV18 and TRBJ1-2 gives the whole variable domain NAGVMQNPRHLVRRRGQEARLRCSPMKGHSHVYWYRQLPEEGLKFMVYLQKENIIDESGMPKERFSAEFPKEGPSILRIQQVVRGDSAAYFCASSLPGQGVYGYTFGSGTRLTVV.

The chain combines TRBV7-8 with TRBJ2-5, with D tentatively TRBD1 (5 bases). Germline values: CDR1 SGHVS, CDR2 FQNEAQ. The CDR3 runs to 14 residues. V lost 5 bases and J 5 bases, leaving 15 bases between the germline ends. The CDR3: CASSPRQLIETQYF. DNA of the CDR3: TGTGCCAGCAGCCCAAGACAGTTAATTGAGACCCAGTACTTC. The full variable domain, completed using reference TRBV7-8 and TRBJ2-5, is GAGVSQSPRYKVAKRGQDVALRCDPISGHVSLFWYQQALGQGPEFLTYFQNEAQLDKSGLPSDRFFAERPEGSVSTLKIQRTQQEDSAVYLCASSPRQLIETQYFGPGTRLLVL.

The CDR3 region has the DNA TGTGCCAGCTCACTCCGAACAGGGTTGCAAGAGACCCAGTACTTC. Translated, it gives CASSLRTGLQETQYF. V gene TRBV18 combines with J gene TRBJ2-5; weak D call: TRBD1 (6 bases). The germline V gene has CDR1 KGHSH and CDR2 LQKENI. V lost 4 bases and J 2 bases, leaving 14 bases between the germline ends. This CDR3 spans 15 amino acids.

V gene TRBV29-1 combines with J gene TRBJ1-2; 8 positions agree with TRBD1. Unmatched junction bases numbered 9, after V lost 6 bases and J lost 0 bases. The CDR3 extends over 15 amino acids. Germline values: CDR1 SQVTM, CDR2 ANQGSEA. The CDR3: CSVRPGQATNYGYTF. The CDR3, as DNA: TGCAGCGTACGGCCGGGACAGGCAACTAACTATGGCTACACCTTC.

The V gene is TRBV28, the J gene TRBJ1-5; 11 positions match TRBD1. V lost 6 bases and J lost 4; bases outside the gene matches: 5. CDR1 and CDR2 (germline): MDHEN, SYDVKM. The CDR3 has 15 residues. DNA for the CDR3: TGTGCCAGCAGCATGGGACAGGGGGGGAATCAGCCCCAGCATTTT. This gives the protein CASSMGQGGNQPQHF. The full variable domain, its missing parts supplied by reference TRBV28 and TRBJ1-5, is DVKVTQSSRYLVKRTGEKVFLECVQDMDHENMFWYRQDPGLGLRLIYFSYDVKMKEKGDIPEGYSVSREKKERFSLILESASTNQTSMYLCASSMGQGGNQPQHFGDGTRLSIL.

V usage is TRBV4-3 and J usage is TRBJ2-1; the match to TRBD2 covers 9 bases. CDR1 is LGHNA, CDR2 YSLEER, per germline. J gave up 2 bases and V 0 bases, and 8 bases lay outside the gene matches. This CDR3 has 18 residues. The CDR3 DNA sequence: TGCGCCAGCAGCCAAGATCATGAGCGGGGGGACACCTACAATGAGCAGTTCTTC. Amino acid sequence: CASSQDHERGDTYNEQFF.